This entry lists 4 T cell receptor beta chains sequenced from one sample in a study of blood T cell repertoires in COVID-19 (dated by TCRdb to 2019 to 2021). The receptor library was made with the immunoSEQ multiplex PCR assay. TCRdb re-hosts the immuneACCESS table, in-frame sequences only. Its copies lack some clones; in the studies checked, an unresolved V gene accounts for under half of them, and the cause for the rest is not known. This sample has 250,000 or so clones in its table, and around four fifths of those were observed once. The ten top clones hold roughly 4.7% of the sample. The sample was peripheral blood. The receptors shown here come from a woman aged 65 to 85 with acute or convalescent COVID-19.

This rearrangement joins TRBV10-3 to TRBJ1-2; D remains ambiguous. This CDR3 is built from 12 residues. V was trimmed by 4 bases and J by 3 bases, leaving 6 bases between them. Looked up from germline, CDR1 is ENHRY and CDR2 is SYGVKD. CDR3 nucleotides: TGTGCCATCAGTGGCGAAGACTATGGCTACACCTTC. Its translation: CAISGEDYGYTF.

The chain recombines TRBV5-5 with TRBJ1-2; D remains ambiguous. CDR1 and CDR2 (germline): SGHKS, YYEKEE (reference sequence). V lost 2 bases and J lost 0, with 11 bases in between. The CDR3 is made up of 15 amino acids. The chain's CDR3 is CASSFDTWANYGYTF. CDR3 sequence (DNA): TGTGCCAGCAGCTTTGACACCTGGGCTAACTATGGCTACACCTTC.

The chain carries TRBV5-5 and TRBJ1-1, with D possibly matching TRBD1 (6 bases). CDR1 and CDR2 from the germline V gene are SGHKS and YYEKEE (reference sequence). There are 15 residues in the CDR3. Deletions cut 1 base from V and 5 bases from J, with 15 bases between. The CDR3 loop is CASSLTGIEKTEAFF. DNA of the CDR3: TGTGCCAGCAGCTTGACAGGGATAGAGAAAACTGAAGCTTTCTTT.

This clone was detected once. The V call is TRBV28, the J call TRBJ1-2; 8 bases are a match to TRBD1. Germline CDR1 MDHEN, CDR2 SYDVKM. The CDR3 length is 13 residues. The trim removed 10 bases at V and 2 bases at J, leaving 6 bases unmatched. The CDR3 loop reads CATWTGLNYGYTF. The CDR3 DNA follows: TGTGCCACCTGGACAGGGCTAAACTATGGCTACACCTTC.